The 18 T cell receptor beta chains reported below all come from one sample, sequenced in a study of PD-1 blockade in classical Hodgkin lymphoma. Assay: immunoSEQ multiplex PCR; the TCRdb copy retains only in-frame clones and omits some. Among roughly 40,000 clones listed, under 75% were seen once. Every patient experienced relapse after autologous stem cell transplantation, and brentuximab vedotin exposure varied. The material was peripheral blood mononuclear cells (PBMCs), obtained at baseline. All receptors come from a human donor with classical Hodgkin lymphoma.

The chain recombines TRBV6-5 with TRBJ2-7, with D uncertain. Germline CDR1 MNHEY, CDR2 SVGAGI. Trimming removed 0 bases from V and 6 bases from J, with 15 bases in between. The CDR3 covers 15 residues. As DNA, the CDR3 is TGTGCCAGCAGTTACTCTACCACGGGTTCCGGCGAGCAGTACTTC. As protein: CASSYSTTGSGEQYF.

The chain carries TRBV29-1 and TRBJ1-4; D might be TRBD1 (6 bases). Germline loops: CDR1 SQVTM, CDR2 ANQGSEA. V lost 4 bases to trimming and J lost 5 bases, with 11 bases between them. The CDR3 extends over 13 amino acids. CDR3 sequence reads: CSVGRGGNEKLFF. The CDR3 nucleotides read TGCAGCGTTGGCAGGGGCGGCAATGAAAAACTGTTTTTT. The whole variable domain, remainder taken from reference TRBV29-1 and TRBJ1-4, is SAVISQKPSRDICQRGTSLTIQCQVDSQVTMMFWYRQQPGQSLTLIATANQGSEATYESGFVIDKFPISRPNLTFSTLTVSNMSPEDSSIYLCSVGRGGNEKLFFGSGTQLSVL.

This chain uses TRBV30 with TRBJ1-2; D not resolved. V was clipped by 0 bases and J by 0 bases, with 8 bases between them. This CDR3 is built from 14 residues. Germline values: CDR1 GTSNPN, CDR2 SVGIG (reference sequence). The CDR3 loop reads CAWSVGLTNYGYTF. CDR3 DNA sequence: TGTGCCTGGAGTGTAGGACTGACTAACTATGGCTACACCTTC.

The genes are TRBV4-1 and TRBJ1-2, with D uncertain. This CDR3 has 17 amino acids. V dropped 0 bases and J dropped 4 bases, with 18 bases sitting between them. Germline lookup yields CDR1 MGHRA and CDR2 YSYEKL. The CDR3: CASSQELKGDGVYGYTF. In DNA form, the CDR3 reads TGCGCCAGCAGCCAAGAGCTAAAAGGCGACGGTGTCTATGGCTACACCTTC.

The chain links TRBV5-4 to TRBJ1-1; TRBD1 agrees at 8 bases. V lost 0 bases to trimming and J lost 4 bases; unmatched junction nucleotides: 5. Germline loops: CDR1 SGHNT, CDR2 YYREEE (reference sequence). CDR3 length: 15 residues. CDR3 loop: CASSLVTGAITEAFF. CDR3 sequence (DNA): TGTGCCAGCAGCTTGGTGACAGGGGCCATCACTGAAGCTTTCTTT.

V and J are TRBV4-3 and TRBJ2-1; 9 bases line up with TRBD2. The CDR3 covers 17 residues. Germline V CDR1 and CDR2: LGHNA, YSLEER. With 0 bases clipped from V and 4 bases from J, the junction kept 7 bases outside the gene matches. CDR3 in amino acids: CASSQDRAGGFYNEQFF. The CDR3 nucleotides are TGCGCCAGCAGCCAAGATCGGGCGGGGGGGTTTTACAATGAGCAGTTCTTC.

V and J are TRBV7-2 and TRBJ2-7; 11 bases are shared with TRBD2. V lost 3 bases, J lost 4 bases, and 2 bases stayed unmatched. Germline assignment: CDR1 SGHTA and CDR2 FQGNSA. The CDR3 spans 14 residues. The CDR3: CASSFSGGDYEQYF. CDR3 sequence (DNA): TGTGCCAGCAGCTTTAGCGGGGGGGATTACGAGCAGTACTTC.

V usage is TRBV7-9 and J usage is TRBJ1-1; no clear D. V gave up 5 bases and J gave up 6 bases, with 16 bases separating them. The CDR3 is 14 residues long. Germline CDR1 SEHNR, CDR2 FQNEAQ (reference sequence). The CDR3 region is CASSGSSIWAEAFF. In DNA form, the CDR3 reads TGTGCCAGCAGCGGGTCGAGTATTTGGGCTGAAGCTTTCTTT.

This chain links TRBV4-2 with TRBJ1-2, with D perhaps TRBD1 (5 bases). The CDR3 contains 14 residues. Germline V gene data show CDR1 as LGHNA and CDR2 as YNFKEQ. The V gene lost 0 bases and the J gene lost 7 bases, with 12 bases spanning the gap. DNA for the CDR3: TGTGCCAGCAGCCAAGATCTTACAGGATCTGGCTACACCTTC. Its translation: CASSQDLTGSGYTF.

V usage is TRBV4-3 and J usage is TRBJ1-2, with TRBD1 as a possible D gene (5 bases). V shed 0 bases and J shed 4 bases, with 12 bases lying between them. This CDR3 has 15 residues. Germline V gene lookup returns CDR1 LGHNA and CDR2 YSLEER. The CDR3 DNA reads TGCGCCAGCAGCCAAGATCAGGGAATGACCTATGGCTACACCTTC. Residues: CASSQDQGMTYGYTF.

Written as DNA, the CDR3 is TGTGCCAGCAGTACCCCGGGACAGGGCTTCGGTGAGCAGTTCTTC. This encodes CASSTPGQGFGEQFF. This chain connects TRBV27 to TRBJ2-1; TRBD1 aligns across 9 bases. Germline values: CDR1 MNHEY, CDR2 SMNVEV (reference sequence). The CDR3 contains 15 residues. The ends lost 5 bases at V and 9 bases at J; junction bases unmatched: 11.

This clone is medium-sized. This chain joins TRBV29-1 and TRBJ1-2; no reliable D call. Germline CDR1 reads SQVTM; CDR2 reads ANQGSEA. The CDR3 length is 14 residues. With 7 bases removed from V and 0 bases from J, the gap between germline ends came to 15 bases. The CDR3 here is CSAGRGDSNYGYTF. For the CDR3, the DNA is TGCAGCGCTGGTCGGGGAGACTCTAACTATGGCTACACCTTC.

CDR3 in DNA: TGTGCCTGGGCAGGGGGCCACACTGAAGCTTTCTTT. Amino acids: CAWAGGHTEAFF. The V and J genes are TRBV30 and TRBJ1-1; 8 nucleotides line up with TRBD1. The CDR3 consists of 12 residues. With V trimmed by 5 bases and J by 3 bases, 2 bases remained unmatched. Germline-derived CDR1 and CDR2 are GTSNPN and SVGIG (reference sequence).

Of note for this clone: Mismatch with germline at one junction end may stem from a read error. V is TRBV10-3 and J is TRBJ2-3; D unresolved. The CDR3 is 13 residues long. CDR1 and CDR2 (germline): ENHRY, SYGVKD. The CDR3 loop is CALRKESTDTQYF. The CDR3 nucleotides are TGTGCCCTCAGGAAGGAGAGCACAGATACGCAGTATTTT.

V gene TRBV9 combines with J gene TRBJ2-3; D remains unclear. Trimming took off 0 bases at V and 1 base at J, with 9 bases between the two ends. CDR1 and CDR2 from the germline V gene are SGDLS and YYNGEE. The CDR3 consists of 15 residues. The CDR3 nucleotides are TGTGCCAGCAGCGTAGGAGTTACCCGCACAGATACGCAGTATTTT. Amino acid sequence: CASSVGVTRTDTQYF.

In this sample, this clone turned up once. This rearrangement joins TRBV6-5 to TRBJ1-1; the D is unclear. The CDR3 contains 13 residues. Per germline, CDR1 MNHEY and CDR2 SVGAGI. With 2 bases removed from V and 10 bases from J, the gap between germline ends came to 14 bases. CDR3 protein: CASSYEPGSRAFF. The CDR3 coding sequence is TGTGCCAGCAGTTACGAGCCGGGGTCGAGAGCTTTCTTT.

Only a few counts were recorded for this clone. The chain employs TRBV4-3 and TRBJ2-1; TRBD2 matches at 9 bases. CDR1 LGHNA and CDR2 YSLEER come from the germline V gene. The CDR3 contains 18 residues. Trimming at V came to 1 base and at J to 7 bases, leaving 14 bases not matched to a gene. CDR3 region: CASSQAPGGAGGTNEQFF. Here the CDR3 DNA reads TGCGCCAGCAGCCAAGCTCCCGGGGGAGCGGGAGGAACGAATGAGCAGTTCTTC.

This chain connects TRBV27 to TRBJ1-4; 7 bases line up with TRBD1. J lost 4 bases, V lost 6 bases, and 8 bases had no gene match. This CDR3 has 15 residues. Germline V CDR1 and CDR2: MNHEY, SMNVEV (reference sequence). The CDR3 loop is CASSPRTGYNEKLFF. The CDR3 region has the DNA TGTGCCAGCAGCCCCCGGACAGGCTATAATGAAAAACTGTTTTTT.